Presented here are 24 T cell receptor beta chains from one specimen sequenced in a study of Ad26.COV2.S vaccination and SARS-CoV-2 variants. Method: immunoSEQ multiplex PCR; TCRdb's copy keeps in-frame clones and lacks some. This sample yields some 410,000 clones, of which about 90% are seen a single time; 1.5% to 2% belongs to the top ten. The treatment was: roughly 20 received Ad26.COV2.S at low or high dose, single or two shots; about 5 received placebo; per-sample allocation not given. It was on day 63 after the first vaccine or placebo injection that samples were taken. This sample comprised peripheral blood, obtained in a trial of Ad26.COV2.S vaccine versus placebo. The source of these receptors is a person aged 18 to 59 who received the Ad26.COV2.S COVID-19 vaccine or a placebo.

Here the CDR3 DNA reads TGTGCCAGTAGTATTCTTCGGGGCCACTCAGAAGCTTTCTTT. Translating it yields CASSILRGHSEAFF. The chain joins TRBV19 to TRBJ1-1, with a tentative D call TRBD1 (5 bases). Germline V gene data show CDR1 as LNHDA and CDR2 as SQIVND (reference sequence). V was trimmed by 3 bases and J by 8 bases, leaving 16 bases between them. The CDR3 is 14 amino acids.

The J gene is TRBJ2-2, the V gene TRBV4-1, with D perhaps matching TRBD2 (6 bases). The CDR3 extends over 17 amino acids. The V end was cut by 3 bases, the J end by 2 bases, with 16 bases between. CDR1 and CDR2 from the germline V gene are MGHRA and YSYEKL. CDR3 nucleotides: TGCGCCAGCAGCCACTGGGAGGCGACACCCAACACCGGGGAGCTGTTTTTT. It codes for CASSHWEATPNTGELFF.

V is TRBV6-2 or TRBV6-3 and J is TRBJ2-5; TRBD1 matches at 7 bases. V lost 3 bases to trimming and J lost 3 bases; unmatched junction nucleotides: 10. Looked up from germline, CDR1 is MNHEY and CDR2 is SVGEGT. This CDR3 region has 16 residues. The CDR3 nucleotides read TGTGCCAGCAGTTATGGCCCCGGAACAGGGGAAGAGACCCAGTACTTC. It encodes CASSYGPGTGEETQYF.

The chain is built from TRBV10-3 and TRBJ1-1; 9 bases map to TRBD1. V lost 3 bases and J lost 6; bases outside the gene matches: 14. The germline V gene encodes CDR1 ENHRY and CDR2 SYGVKD. The length of the CDR3 is 17 residues. Here the CDR3 DNA reads TGTGCCATCAGTGACGCCAATATCTCGGACAGGGGCGCTGAAGCTTTCTTT. Translating it yields CAISDANISDRGAEAFF.

The CDR3 DNA reads as TGTGCCAGCAGCCATCTGAACACTGAAGCTTTCTTT. Its protein is CASSHLNTEAFF. The chain employs TRBV3-1 (or the pseudogene TRBV3-2) and TRBJ1-1; D unresolved. Trimming removed 3 bases at V and 0 bases at J, with 2 bases between. Germline V gives CDR1 LGHDT, CDR2 YNNKEL (reference sequence). The CDR3 has 12 amino acids.

This clone was recorded many times. The chain carries TRBV27 and TRBJ1-2; TRBD1 might be the D (6 bases). There are 15 residues in the CDR3. CDR1 and CDR2 (germline): MNHEY, SMNVEV (reference sequence). Trimming took 2 bases from V and 4 from J, leaving 14 bases between them. The CDR3 DNA reads TGTGCCAGCAGTTTAGGACCTCAGGGGACCTATGGCTACACCTTC. This sequence encodes CASSLGPQGTYGYTF.

As DNA, the CDR3 is TGTGCCAGCAGCATCTCCGGTGTCCTGACTTTC. Encoded protein: CASSISGVLTF. The chain recombines TRBV13 with TRBJ2-6, with unresolved D. There are 11 residues in the CDR3. Germline CDR1 is PRHDT and CDR2 is FYEKMQ (reference sequence). Trimming removed 5 bases from V and 13 bases from J, with 9 bases in between.

The chain uses TRBV19 and TRBJ1-6, with D perhaps matching TRBD1 (6 bases). Germline V lookup: CDR1 LNHDA, CDR2 SQIVND (reference sequence). The V gene lost 7 bases and the J gene lost 0 bases, with 16 bases spanning the gap. This CDR3 has 17 amino acids. The CDR3 sequence is CASTTGSKFSYNSPLHF. In DNA, the CDR3 is TGTGCCAGTACTACAGGGTCCAAGTTCTCCTATAATTCACCCCTCCACTTT.

The chain joins TRBV18 to TRBJ2-3; D is unclear. CDR1 and CDR2 (germline): KGHSH, LQKENI. The CDR3 has 15 amino acids. V lost 3 bases and J lost 2, with 12 bases in between. The CDR3 spells CASSPSRLHTDTQYF. In DNA, the CDR3 is TGTGCCAGCTCACCGTCCAGGTTGCACACAGATACGCAGTATTTT. The entire variable domain, with the rest obtained from reference TRBV18 and TRBJ2-3, is as follows: NAGVMQNPRHLVRRRGQEARLRCSPMKGHSHVYWYRQLPEEGLKFMVYLQKENIIDESGMPKERFSAEFPKEGPSILRIQQVVRGDSAAYFCASSPSRLHTDTQYFGPGTRLTVL.

Here the CDR3 DNA reads TGTGCCAGCAGCCGGGGAGACCCCAGGAGAAGGAATGAGCAGTTCTTC. Protein sequence: CASSRGDPRRRNEQFF. This chain joins TRBV14 and TRBJ2-1, with a possible D match to TRBD2 (5 bases). Germline-derived CDR1 and CDR2 are SGHDN and FVKESK. The CDR3 has 16 amino acids. Between the trimmed V and J ends, which lost 4 bases and 7 bases, there was a span of 20 bases.

This clone was observed a single time. This chain uses TRBV12-3 or TRBV12-4 with TRBJ2-4; unclear D gene. Trimming took off 8 bases at V and 7 bases at J, with 9 bases between the two ends. The CDR3 runs 11 residues. The CDR3 loop is CASERSNIQYF. The CDR3 DNA sequence: TGTGCCAGCGAGAGGTCGAACATTCAGTACTTC.

V is TRBV5-4 and J is TRBJ2-1; 12 positions agree with TRBD1. CDR3 length equals 15 residues. V lost 0 bases and J lost 15; bases outside the gene matches: 10. Per the germline V gene, CDR1 is SGHNT and CDR2 is YYREEE (reference sequence). CDR3 residues: CASSLGDRGRVISFF. CDR3 DNA: TGTGCCAGCAGCTTGGGGGACAGGGGGCGTGTAATATCGTTCTTC.

The rearrangement links TRBV19 to TRBJ2-6; D is perhaps TRBD1 or TRBD2 (5 bases each). Germline V gives CDR1 LNHDA, CDR2 SQIVND (reference sequence). CDR3 size: 18 residues. The V and J ends lost 5 bases and 0 bases respectively, with 17 bases between them. The CDR3 region is CASSASGTAVSGANVLTF. CDR3 nucleotide sequence: TGTGCCAGTAGTGCCTCCGGGACGGCGGTCTCTGGGGCCAACGTCCTGACTTTC.

The chain combines TRBV5-1 with TRBJ2-7; 11 bases agree with TRBD1. After removal of 3 bases from V and 2 bases from J, the junction contained 1 base not matched to a gene. The CDR3 totals 14 residues. The germline gives CDR1 SGHRS, CDR2 YFSETQ. CDR3 amino acids: CASSSGQGAYEQYF. CDR3 nucleotides: TGCGCCAGCAGCTCGGGACAGGGGGCCTACGAGCAGTACTTC.

This clone was seen a single time. The V call is TRBV4-3, the J call TRBJ2-7; 7 bases line up with TRBD1. The trim removed 2 bases at V and 3 bases at J, leaving 10 bases unmatched. CDR1 LGHNA and CDR2 YSLEER come from the germline V gene. This CDR3 comprises 16 residues. CDR3 sequence reads: CASSQRVMDRIYEQYF. The CDR3 DNA is TGCGCCAGCAGCCAAAGGGTAATGGACAGGATCTACGAGCAGTACTTC.

V and J are TRBV19 and TRBJ2-2, with TRBD1 as a possible D gene (5 bases). CDR1 is LNHDA and CDR2 is SQIVND in the germline V gene (reference sequence). V was shortened by 3 bases and J by 3 bases, with 8 bases between the two germline ends. The CDR3 spans 14 residues. This CDR3 reads CASSMGHYTGELFF. For the CDR3, the DNA is TGTGCCAGTAGTATGGGGCACTACACCGGGGAGCTGTTTTTT.

J is TRBJ1-1 and V is TRBV30, with D possibly matching TRBD1 (6 bases). Germline-derived CDR1 and CDR2 are GTSNPN and SVGIG (reference sequence). V gave up 1 base and J gave up 2 bases, with 14 bases separating them. The CDR3 extends over 15 amino acids. CDR3 sequence: CAWSALGGGNTEAFF. For the CDR3, the DNA is TGTGCCTGGAGTGCCCTCGGCGGGGGCAACACTGAAGCTTTCTTT.

This clone was recorded only once. V gene TRBV5-5 combines with J gene TRBJ2-5, with D tentatively TRBD1 (6 bases). Germline CDR1 is SGHKS and CDR2 is YYEKEE (reference sequence). Trimming removed 2 bases at V and 11 bases at J, with 13 bases between. This CDR3 has 12 amino acids. The CDR3 sequence: CASSFQVGAQYF. CDR3 DNA sequence: TGTGCCAGCAGCTTTCAGGTGGGGGCTCAGTACTTC.

The chain has TRBV7-9 and TRBJ1-3; D perhaps matches TRBD1 (6 bases). Trimming stripped 5 bases from V and 2 bases from J, with 16 bases between. The CDR3 runs to 16 residues. Per the germline V gene, CDR1 is SEHNR and CDR2 is FQNEAQ (reference sequence). CDR3 in amino acids: CASSPVTGQAGNTIYF. CDR3 DNA: TGTGCCAGCAGCCCAGTAACAGGGCAGGCTGGAAACACCATATATTTT.

The CDR3 region is CARTGSLYNEQFF. CDR3 coding DNA: TGTGCCAGAACCGGGTCTCTCTACAATGAGCAGTTCTTC. V gene TRBV5-3 combines with J gene TRBJ2-1, with D uncertain. TRBV5-3 falls under the ORF class, with uncertain function. This CDR3 spans 13 amino acids. Deletions cut 6 bases from V and 3 bases from J, with 10 bases between.

The chain is built from TRBV9 and TRBJ1-1, with D tentatively TRBD1 (5 bases). V was pared by 0 bases and J by 10 bases, with 22 bases between. In germline, CDR1 is SGDLS, CDR2 YYNGEE. CDR3 size: 16 residues. CDR3 nucleotides: TGTGCCAGCAGCGTAGGGGATGGGGGACTGGCGTTCGTAGCTTTCTTT. Its protein product is CASSVGDGGLAFVAFF.

This chain connects TRBV25-1 to TRBJ2-7; the D gene is possibly TRBD1 (6 bases). Germline loops: CDR1 MGHDK, CDR2 SYGVNS. The CDR3 has 15 amino acids. Trimming took off 3 bases at V and 2 bases at J, with 14 bases between the two ends. CDR3 bases: TGTGCCAGCAGTGAGCCGACAGGTGGGGCCTACGAGCAGTACTTC. Encoded protein: CASSEPTGGAYEQYF.

V and J are TRBV5-1 and TRBJ2-3; a weak D match, TRBD1 (5 bases). This CDR3 comprises 14 residues. CDR1 is SGHRS, CDR2 YFSETQ, per germline. V was pared by 7 bases and J by 2 bases, with 14 bases between. The CDR3 reads CASHSGRNTDTQYF. CDR3 coding DNA: TGCGCCAGCCACTCAGGGCGGAACACAGATACGCAGTATTTT.

The chain links TRBV10-3 to TRBJ2-7, with TRBD2 as a possible D gene (6 bases). The CDR3 has 12 residues. The V end was cut by 8 bases, the J end by 0 bases, with 8 bases between. Germline CDR1 is ENHRY and CDR2 is SYGVKD. The CDR3 sequence: CAIHGSSYEQYF. CDR3 bases: TGTGCCATCCACGGGAGCTCCTACGAGCAGTACTTC.